What follows are 11 T cell receptor beta chains derived from one specimen sequenced in a study of blood T cell repertoires in COVID-19. Profiled with immunoSEQ multiplex PCR; TCRdb holds only in-frame clones, not every one. The table includes fewer than 200,000 clones, roughly four fifths detected once. Specimen: peripheral blood. These receptors were taken from a woman in her 70s with COVID-19, enrolled during active disease.

This clone was detected a few times. The V gene is TRBV11-1, the J gene TRBJ1-1; 8 nucleotides match TRBD1. The CDR3 consists of 16 residues. The germline V gene has CDR1 SGHAT and CDR2 FQDESV (reference sequence). V dropped 4 bases and J dropped 6; count of bases not matched to a gene: 13. This CDR3 reads CASSSGDRSISSEAFF. CDR3 DNA: TGTGCCAGCAGCTCTGGGGACAGGAGTATCTCCTCTGAAGCTTTCTTT.

The CDR3 nucleotides are TGTGCCAGCACCGCCCTCCCAGCGGGGGGCATATCTGAAGCTTTCTTT. This translates into CASTALPAGGISEAFF. This chain joins TRBV3-1 (or the pseudogene TRBV3-2) and TRBJ1-1; the D gene is possibly TRBD1 (6 bases). Germline V CDR1 and CDR2: LGHDT, YNNKEL (reference sequence). CDR3 size: 16 residues. The V gene lost 7 bases and the J gene lost 6 bases, with 24 bases spanning the gap.

This clone was seen a few times. V usage is TRBV7-8 and J usage is TRBJ2-3; 7 bases map to TRBD1. CDR3 length: 15 amino acids. The J segment lost 3 bases and the V segment lost 5 bases, leaving 8 bases of the junction unmatched. CDR1 and CDR2 (germline): SGHVS, FQNEAQ. Here the CDR3 DNA reads TGTGCCAGCAGCCATCGACGACAGGGAACAGATACGCAGTATTTT. It yields the protein CASSHRRQGTDTQYF.

The sample holds a few counts of this clone. J is TRBJ1-2 and V is TRBV7-9; D gene uncertain. The CDR3 consists of 13 residues. Trimming took 3 bases from V and 7 from J, leaving 12 bases between them. Germline CDR1 SEHNR, CDR2 FQNEAQ (reference sequence). The CDR3 bases are TGTGCCAGCAGCTTCGGTCCGGCAGGTGGCTACACCTTC. It encodes CASSFGPAGGYTF.

Only a few counts were recorded for this clone. The gene calls are TRBV18 and TRBJ2-6; 9 bases are shared with TRBD1. CDR1 KGHSH and CDR2 LQKENI come from the germline V gene. The V segment lost 6 bases and the J segment 0 bases; nucleotides outside the gene matches: 12. The CDR3 is 19 residues long. CDR3 protein: CASSPVGMTGGSGANVLTF. The CDR3 nucleotides read TGTGCCAGCTCTCCAGTGGGCATGACAGGGGGCTCTGGGGCCAACGTCCTGACTTTC.

The V gene is TRBV28, the J gene TRBJ1-2; a possible D gene is TRBD1 (6 bases). With 5 bases removed from V and 3 bases from J, the gap between germline ends came to 16 bases. Germline assignment: CDR1 MDHEN and CDR2 SYDVKM. CDR3 length: 15 amino acids. CDR3 loop: CASSREGVGDYGYTF. The CDR3, as DNA: TGTGCCAGCAGTCGGGAGGGGGTAGGTGACTATGGCTACACCTTC.

The chain links TRBV6-6 to TRBJ1-4, with 10 positions matching TRBD1. Germline V gene lookup returns CDR1 MNHNY and CDR2 SVGAGI (reference sequence). Unmatched junction bases numbered 8, after V lost 6 bases and J lost 7 bases. CDR3 length equals 15 residues. The CDR3 sequence: CASSTPRDRGEKLFF. For the CDR3, the DNA is TGTGCCAGCAGCACCCCACGGGACAGGGGTGAAAAACTGTTTTTT.

The count of this clone is one. V gene TRBV24-1 combines with J gene TRBJ2-3, with TRBD2 identical over 15 bases. With 4 bases clipped from V and 6 bases from J, the junction kept 7 bases outside the gene matches. The CDR3 contains 17 residues. The V gene's germline CDR1 is KGHDR and CDR2 SFDVKD. CDR3 sequence reads: CATSDRSGTSGRDTQYF. The CDR3 DNA reads TGTGCCACCAGTGACCGATCCGGGACTAGCGGGAGGGATACGCAGTATTTT.

The chain uses TRBV18 and TRBJ2-6; 7 bases agree with TRBD1. CDR1 KGHSH and CDR2 LQKENI come from the germline V gene. The V and J ends lost 6 bases and 0 bases, in that order; junction bases with no gene match: 11. CDR3 size: 18 residues. Here the CDR3 DNA reads TGTGCCAGCTCTCGCCTACAGGGGAGCATCTCTGGGGCCAACGTCCTGACTTTC. It specifies CASSRLQGSISGANVLTF.

The chain uses TRBV5-6 and TRBJ2-5, with TRBD2 matching 11 bases. Germline trimming cut 2 bases from V and 5 bases from J; bases unmatched to any gene: 11. Germline-derived CDR1 and CDR2 are SGHDT and YYEEEE. This CDR3 comprises 17 residues. The DNA of the CDR3 is TGTGCCAGCAGCTTAGTACGTAGCGGGAGGGCCGGGGAGACCCAGTACTTC. It codes for CASSLVRSGRAGETQYF.

This clone showed up just once. This chain links TRBV2 with TRBJ2-7; 8 bases line up with TRBD2. The CDR3 totals 13 residues. The germline V gene has CDR1 SNHLY and CDR2 FYNNEI. V trimming: 8 bases; J trimming: 3 bases; junction bases outside the gene matches: 6. The CDR3 region is CASRGGYSYEQYF. The CDR3 DNA reads as TGTGCCAGCCGGGGGGGATACAGCTACGAGCAGTACTTC. The full variable domain, completed using reference TRBV2 and TRBJ2-7, is EPEVTQTPSHQVTQMGQEVILRCVPISNHLYFYWYRQILGQKVEFLVSFYNNEISEKSEIFDDQFSVERPDGSNFTLKIRSTKLEDSAMYFCASRGGYSYEQYFGPGTRLTVT.